This T cell receptor (beta chain) was sequenced for a study of CD8 T cells in Susac syndrome. From germline, CDR1 is SNHLY and CDR2 FYNNEI. Trimming at V came to 2 bases and at J to 6 bases, leaving 10 bases not matched to a gene. This CDR3 region has 17 residues. Concerning this clonotype: Its antigen remains unidentified.

The sequenced target, TCR beta, came from blood CD8+ and CD4+ T cells. Reverse transcription of about 0.5 to 1 ug RNA was carried out with random hexamers. Multiplex immunoSEQ PCR targeted 54 Vbeta and 13 Jbeta TCR beta segments. TCRdb re-derived calls from the immunoSEQ multiplex PCR reads in MiXCR, one entry per CDR3 protein. This table holds about 300,000 distinct CDR3 sequences, under 95% found once. The study's findings and limits: The study conceded that its TCR sequencing and HLA analysis involved relatively few individuals.

This chain uses TRBV2 with TRBJ1-6; 7 positions agree with TRBD1. The receptor was isolated from a human donor with multiple sclerosis. Sequenced material: CD4+ T cells from PBMCs. CDR3 DNA: TGTGCCAGCAGTGAATGGCCGGCAGGGGGTGGTAATTCACCCCTCCACTTT. Encoded protein: CASSEWPAGGGNSPLHF.